This T cell receptor (beta chain) was captured by sequencing in a study of cytomegalovirus exposure and HLA in healthy donors. CDR1 is SGDLS, CDR2 YYNGEE, per germline. The CDR3 runs 11 residues. This clone was seen only a few times. The junction differs from germline at one of its ends, possibly a read error. A multiplex PCR was run with 60 Vbeta primers and 13 Jbeta primers. Clones were read by immunoSEQ multiplex PCR, and TCRdb kept only the in-frame ones, dropping some. The sample has fewer than 120,000 clones; about 80% are singletons. Source material: PBMCs. V and J are TRBV9 and TRBJ2-7; D is ambiguous. This receptor was obtained from a woman aged 60-70 years in good health and CMV-seropositive. CDR3 coding DNA: TGTGACAGCAGCGCAGGATACGAGCAGTACTTC. This encodes CDSSAGYEQYF. The variable domain in full, completed from reference TRBV9 and TRBJ2-7, reads DSGVTQTPKHLITATGQRVTLRCSPRSGDLSVYWYQQSLDQGLQFLIQYYNGEERAKGNILERFSAQQFPDLHSELNLSSLELGDSALYFCDSSAGYEQYFGPGTRLTVT.